This T cell receptor (beta chain) was observed in a study of CD8 T cells in Susac syndrome. It was with random hexamers that roughly 0.45 to 1 ug RNA was reverse transcribed. Amplification of TCR beta CDR3 used immunoSEQ multiplex PCR across 54 Vbeta and 13 Jbeta. TCRdb fed the immunoSEQ multiplex PCR reads into MiXCR, producing one record per CDR3 protein. The repertoire holds around 170,000 distinct CDR3 sequences, with about 95% as singletons. CDR1 is WSHSY, CDR2 SAAADI, per germline. With V trimmed by 6 bases and J by 4 bases, 3 bases remained unmatched. The length of the CDR3 is 15 residues. This receptor was obtained from a human donor with Susac syndrome. The sequencing input was CD8+ T cells from PBMCs. This chain links TRBV10-2 with TRBJ2-3; 14 bases are a match to TRBD2. CDR3 DNA: TGCGCCAGCAGGGGACTAGCGGGAGTAGCAGATACGCAGTATTTT. It specifies CASRGLAGVADTQYF.